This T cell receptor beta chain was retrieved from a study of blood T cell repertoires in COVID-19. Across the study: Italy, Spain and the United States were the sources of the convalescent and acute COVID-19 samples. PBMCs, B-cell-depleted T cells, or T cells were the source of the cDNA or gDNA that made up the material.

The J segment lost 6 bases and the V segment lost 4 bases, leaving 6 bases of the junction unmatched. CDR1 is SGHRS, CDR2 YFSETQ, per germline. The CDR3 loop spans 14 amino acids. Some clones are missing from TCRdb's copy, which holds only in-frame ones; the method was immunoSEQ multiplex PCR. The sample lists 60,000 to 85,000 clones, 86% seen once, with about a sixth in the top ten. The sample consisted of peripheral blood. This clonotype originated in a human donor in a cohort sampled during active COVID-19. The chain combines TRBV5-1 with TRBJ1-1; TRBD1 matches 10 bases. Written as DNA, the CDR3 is TGCGCCAGCAGCGCGGGACAGGGGTTTGCTGAAGCTTTCTTT. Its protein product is CASSAGQGFAEAFF.